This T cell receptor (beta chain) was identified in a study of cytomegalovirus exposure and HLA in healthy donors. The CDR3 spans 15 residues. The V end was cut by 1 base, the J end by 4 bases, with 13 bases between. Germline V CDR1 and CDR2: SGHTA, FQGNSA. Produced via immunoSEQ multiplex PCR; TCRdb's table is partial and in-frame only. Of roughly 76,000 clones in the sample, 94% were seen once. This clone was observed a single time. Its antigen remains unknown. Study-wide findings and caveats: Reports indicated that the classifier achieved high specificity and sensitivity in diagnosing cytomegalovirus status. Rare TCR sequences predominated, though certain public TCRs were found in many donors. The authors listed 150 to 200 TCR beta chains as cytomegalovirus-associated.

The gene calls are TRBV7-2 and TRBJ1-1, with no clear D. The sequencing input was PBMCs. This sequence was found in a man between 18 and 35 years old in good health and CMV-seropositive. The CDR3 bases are TGTGCCAGCAGCTTAGGGGCCAGAGCGGCCACTGAAGCTTTCTTT. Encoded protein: CASSLGARAATEAFF.